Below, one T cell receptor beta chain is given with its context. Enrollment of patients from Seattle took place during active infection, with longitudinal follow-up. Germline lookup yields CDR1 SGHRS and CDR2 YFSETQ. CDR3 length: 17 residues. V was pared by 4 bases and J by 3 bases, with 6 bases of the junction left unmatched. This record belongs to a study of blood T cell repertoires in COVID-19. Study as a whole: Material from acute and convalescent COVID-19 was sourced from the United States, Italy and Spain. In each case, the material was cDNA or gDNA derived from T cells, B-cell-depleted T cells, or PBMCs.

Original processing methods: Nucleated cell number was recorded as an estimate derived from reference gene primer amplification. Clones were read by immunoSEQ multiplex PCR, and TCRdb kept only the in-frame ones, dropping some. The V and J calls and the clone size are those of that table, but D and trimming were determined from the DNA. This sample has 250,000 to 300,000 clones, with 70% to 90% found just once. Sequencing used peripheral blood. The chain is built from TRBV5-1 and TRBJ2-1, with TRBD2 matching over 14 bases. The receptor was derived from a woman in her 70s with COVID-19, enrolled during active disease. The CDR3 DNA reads TGCGCCAGCAGCCCCCCGGGACTAGCGGGGGTCTACAATGAGCAGTTCTTC. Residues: CASSPPGLAGVYNEQFF.